This T cell receptor (beta chain) was recovered during a study of blood T cell repertoires in COVID-19. Study-wide context: Samples taken during acute and convalescent COVID-19 were collected in the United States, Italy and Spain. PBMCs, B-cell-depleted T cells, or T cells provided the cDNA or gDNA that made up the material.

The CDR3 is 14 residues long. Per germline, CDR1 MNHEY and CDR2 SVGAGI. Between the trimmed V and J ends, which lost 5 bases and 0 bases, there was a span of 11 bases. The method was immunoSEQ multiplex PCR; TCRdb's version includes in-frame clones alone and lacks a portion of them. The profile shows roughly 80,000 clones, about 89% of them singletons. What was sequenced was peripheral blood. The source of this sequence is a woman aged 60-75 years with acute or convalescent COVID-19. The chain combines TRBV6-5 with TRBJ2-7, with D possibly being TRBD2 (5 bases). The CDR3 sequence: CASSPPGYSYEQYF. The CDR3 nucleotides are TGTGCCAGCAGTCCCCCGGGGTACTCCTACGAGCAGTACTTC.